The T cell receptor beta chain described here comes from a study of blood T cells in healthy people across ages. Alongside a J-beta primer mix, a sample-barcoded 5' primer served in a second PCR lasting about 6 to 12 cycles. TCRdb recomputed calls from the 5' RACE reads with MiXCR, one row per CDR3 protein. The sample includes roughly 410,000 distinct CDR3 sequences, over 45% seen only once; the top ten take about 54%. This clonotype was seen a handful of times. The TCR comes from a man in his 60s in good health. Material for sequencing was blood.

CDR3 sequence (DNA): TGTGCCAGCACCCCGGGCCGAAGCTCCTACAATGAGCAGTTCTTC. Its protein product is CASTPGRSSYNEQFF. The J gene is TRBJ2-1, the V gene TRBV25-1; D ambiguous. V dropped 7 bases and J dropped 0 bases, with 13 bases sitting between them. Per the germline V gene, CDR1 is MGHDK and CDR2 is SYGVNS. The CDR3 has 15 amino acids.